This TCR beta chain comes out of a study of technical replicates of blood from a handful of donors (dated by TCRdb to 2016 to 2017). On this clone: Its antigen specificity is not known. No qualities accompany the bases; no much larger clone lies one base away.

The library was produced with the immunoSEQ multiplex PCR assay. This immuneACCESS table, as held by TCRdb, lists in-frame sequences with V and J called but not all clones. Of the missing ones, under half trace to an unresolved V gene in checked studies; the others have no known cause. This sample has around 80,000 clones in its table, and about 93% of those were observed once. The ten most abundant clones make up around 0.37% of the sample. This TCR was recovered from a human donor in good health. Sequenced material: T cells isolated from PBMCs.

The DNA reads TGTGCCAGCAGCTTAGCCCCAAATCAGCCCCAGCATTTT. Its translation reads: CASSLAPNQPQHF. The chain links TRBV7-9 with TRBJ1-5; the D segment cannot be called with confidence. The CDR3 covers 13 residues, taking in both the cysteine and the phenylalanine. The sequence is cut down to CDR3 DNA, 39 bases in frame from base 1. V is clipped by 0 bases and J by 4 bases, and the sequence between their germline boundaries is 4 bases long. The germline V gene (reference sequence) sets CDR1 to SEHNR and CDR2 to FQNEAQ.